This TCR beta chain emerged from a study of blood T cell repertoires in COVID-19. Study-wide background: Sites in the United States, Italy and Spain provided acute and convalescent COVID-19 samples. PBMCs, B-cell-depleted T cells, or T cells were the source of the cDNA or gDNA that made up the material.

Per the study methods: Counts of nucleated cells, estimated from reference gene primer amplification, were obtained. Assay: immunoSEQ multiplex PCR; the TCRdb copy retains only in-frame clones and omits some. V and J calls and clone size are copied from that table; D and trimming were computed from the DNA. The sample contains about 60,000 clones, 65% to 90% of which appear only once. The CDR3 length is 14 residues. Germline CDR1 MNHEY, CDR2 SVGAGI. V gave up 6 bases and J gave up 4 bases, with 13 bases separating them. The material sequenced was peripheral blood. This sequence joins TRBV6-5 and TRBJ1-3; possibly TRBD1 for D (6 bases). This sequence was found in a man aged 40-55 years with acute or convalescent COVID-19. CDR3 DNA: TGTGCCAGCAGGCAGGGGTGGGCAGGAAACACCATATATTTT. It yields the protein CASRQGWAGNTIYF.